Presented here are 24 T cell receptor beta chains from one specimen sequenced in a study of blood T cell repertoires in COVID-19 (TCRdb year 2020). Receptor amplification or capture employed the immunoSEQ multiplex PCR assay. This is the immuneACCESS table as TCRdb keeps it, with only in-frame sequences that have V and J called. A part of the clones is gone; compared with another copy, unresolved V genes explain less than half, and the rest is unexplained. The sample profile shows over 200,000 clones; roughly 87% of them were found once. Jointly, the top ten make up 1.9% of the sample. Material: peripheral blood. All receptors derive from a man aged 35 to 55 with active or convalescent COVID-19.

V is TRBV5-4 and J is TRBJ2-4, with 7 bases aligning to TRBD2. V dropped 3 bases and J dropped 1; count of bases not matched to a gene: 7. Germline CDR1 SGHNT, CDR2 YYREEE (reference sequence). CDR3 length: 16 amino acids. The CDR3 loop reads CASSSERGDAKNIQYF. The CDR3 nucleotides read TGTGCCAGCAGCTCAGAACGGGGGGATGCCAAAAACATTCAGTACTTC.

The chain combines TRBV7-2 with TRBJ1-6; TRBD1 agrees at 7 bases. The CDR3 totals 16 residues. With V trimmed by 5 bases and J by 8 bases, 12 bases remained unmatched. Germline V gives CDR1 SGHTA, CDR2 FQGNSA. The chain's CDR3 is CASSIMVTGAYSPLHF. CDR3 coding DNA: TGTGCCAGCAGCATAATGGTAACAGGGGCTTATTCACCCCTCCACTTT.

The chain carries TRBV2 and TRBJ1-6; D possibly corresponds to TRBD1 (6 bases). Trimming stripped 4 bases from V and 5 bases from J, with 15 bases between. The CDR3 contains 16 residues. Germline lookup yields CDR1 SNHLY and CDR2 FYNNEI. The DNA for the CDR3 is TGTGCCAGCAGTGTGGACAGTGGCCCCAATAATTCACCCCTCCACTTT. Encoded protein: CASSVDSGPNNSPLHF.

This clone has a single count. The gene calls are TRBV2 and TRBJ1-2; 9 bases fit TRBD1. This CDR3 has 15 amino acids. V lost 2 bases and J lost 1; bases outside the gene matches: 2. Germline CDR1 is SNHLY and CDR2 is FYNNEI. DNA of the CDR3: TGTGCCAGCAGTGAAAAGGGACAGGGTAACTATGGCTACACCTTC. Its protein product is CASSEKGQGNYGYTF.

A few counts support this clone. V and J are TRBV28 and TRBJ1-6, with 7 positions matching TRBD1. Germline V gives CDR1 MDHEN, CDR2 SYDVKM. The CDR3 sequence is 15 residues long. The V segment lost 2 bases and the J segment 10 bases; nucleotides outside the gene matches: 8. The CDR3 DNA reads as TGTGCCAGCAGTTTAGTCCGACAGGGTAGATCACCCCTCCACTTT. This sequence encodes CASSLVRQGRSPLHF.

Written as DNA, the CDR3 is TGTGCCAGCTCCGGGACAAAGAACACTGAAGCTTTCTTT. It is translated as CASSGTKNTEAFF. The chain links TRBV25-1 to TRBJ1-1; possible D gene TRBD1, 6 bases. This CDR3 has 13 amino acids. V was pared by 8 bases and J by 1 base, with 11 bases between. Germline V gene lookup returns CDR1 MGHDK and CDR2 SYGVNS.

The chain recombines TRBV11-2 with TRBJ2-7; 9 bases line up with TRBD1. Germline CDR1 is SGHAT and CDR2 is FQNNGV. J gave up 2 bases and V 5 bases, and 7 bases lay outside the gene matches. The CDR3 length is 15 residues. CDR3 coding DNA: TGTGCCAGCAGCGCGGACAGGGGAGGCCCCTACGAGCAGTACTTC. It translates to CASSADRGGPYEQYF. The whole variable domain, filled in from reference TRBV11-2 and TRBJ2-7, reads EAGVAQSPRYKIIEKRQSVAFWCNPISGHATLYWYQQILGQGPKLLIQFQNNGVVDDSQLPKDRFSAERLKGVDSTLKIQPAKLEDSAVYLCASSADRGGPYEQYFGPGTRLTVT.

The V call is TRBV11-2, the J call TRBJ2-1; 10 bases align to TRBD2. Germline values: CDR1 SGHAT, CDR2 FQNNGV. The trim removed 4 bases at V and 1 base at J, leaving 4 bases unmatched. The CDR3 consists of 16 residues. The CDR3 sequence is CASSSLAGASYNEQFF. The CDR3 region has the DNA TGTGCCAGCAGCTCGCTAGCGGGAGCATCCTACAATGAGCAGTTCTTC.

The chain has TRBV27 and TRBJ1-2; D is ambiguous. Trimming took off 4 bases at V and 3 bases at J, with 15 bases between the two ends. CDR3 length: 15 amino acids. The germline CDR1 and CDR2 sequences are MNHEY and SMNVEV (reference sequence). The CDR3 region is CASSSLGLRHYGYTF. CDR3 DNA sequence: TGTGCCAGCAGTTCCCTCGGACTGCGCCACTATGGCTACACCTTC.

The chain employs TRBV5-4 and TRBJ1-5; D uncertain. CDR3 length equals 16 residues. In germline, CDR1 is SGHNT, CDR2 YYREEE (reference sequence). V was shortened by 3 bases and J by 2 bases, with 15 bases between the two germline ends. DNA for the CDR3: TGTGCCAGCAGCTACACCGGGTCCCGGGGCAATCAGCCCCAGCATTTT. Its protein is CASSYTGSRGNQPQHF.

The gene calls are TRBV27 and TRBJ2-1, with 10 bases lining up with TRBD2. V dropped 5 bases and J dropped 7; count of bases not matched to a gene: 14. CDR3 length: 17 residues. Germline CDR1 is MNHEY and CDR2 is SMNVEV (reference sequence). The CDR3 sequence is CASSTMGTSGIINEQFF. The CDR3 DNA is TGTGCCAGCAGTACTATGGGAACTAGCGGGATCATTAATGAGCAGTTCTTC.

Concerning this clone: The limits of the CDR3 on the DNA are not certain, so only TCRdb's listed CDR3 is given. The chain joins TRBV6-5 to TRBJ1-4. A total of 14 residues make up the CDR3, ends included. Germline-derived CDR1 and CDR2 are MNHEY and SVGAGI. This chain's CDR3 is CASSSSPAGAKLFF.

The V gene is TRBV10-3, the J gene TRBJ1-5, with a weak D call TRBD1 (5 bases). This CDR3 is built from 13 residues. The germline V gene has CDR1 ENHRY and CDR2 SYGVKD. Trimming left V 5 bases short and J 12 bases short, with 17 bases between. The CDR3 DNA reads as TGTGCCATCAGTCCCGGGGGGGATAGCAGCCAGCATTTT. Translating gives CAISPGGDSSQHF.

The chain recombines TRBV28 with TRBJ1-2; 8 nucleotides align to TRBD1. After removal of 6 bases from V and 3 bases from J, the junction contained 6 bases not matched to a gene. There are 14 residues in the CDR3. Looked up from germline, CDR1 is MDHEN and CDR2 is SYDVKM. CDR3 residues: CASSYGQGYYGYTF. As DNA, the CDR3 is TGTGCCAGCAGCTATGGACAGGGCTACTATGGCTACACCTTC.

This clone was seen a few times. The J gene is TRBJ1-5, the V gene TRBV10-2; D is uncertain. CDR1 is WSHSY, CDR2 SAAADI, per germline. V dropped 3 bases and J dropped 9 bases, with 9 bases sitting between them. The CDR3 extends over 12 amino acids. The CDR3 here is CASSDGAGPQHF. In nucleotides, the CDR3 is TGCGCCAGCAGTGATGGAGCGGGGCCCCAGCATTTT.

This chain joins TRBV5-1 and TRBJ2-1, with D possibly being TRBD2 (5 bases). This CDR3 has 16 amino acids. V lost 4 bases and J lost 0, with 14 bases in between. Germline V gene lookup returns CDR1 SGHRS and CDR2 YFSETQ. CDR3 amino acids: CASSGGLNSSYNEQFF. In DNA form, the CDR3 reads TGCGCCAGCAGCGGAGGACTGAATAGCTCCTACAATGAGCAGTTCTTC. The full variable domain, in which reference TRBV5-1 and TRBJ2-1 provide the parts outside the CDR3, is KAGVTQTPRYLIKTRGQQVTLSCSPISGHRSVSWYQQTPGQGLQFLFEYFSETQRNKGNFPGRFSGRQFSNSRSEMNVSTLELGDSALYLCASSGGLNSSYNEQFFGPGTRLTVL.

J is TRBJ2-1 and V is TRBV3-1 (or the pseudogene TRBV3-2), with D possibly TRBD2 on 6 matching bases. The CDR3 loop spans 16 amino acids. Germline V gene data show CDR1 as LGHDT and CDR2 as YNNKEL (reference sequence). V was trimmed by 3 bases and J by 4 bases, leaving 16 bases between them. CDR3 in DNA: TGTGCCAGCAGCCAGGGGCAGGGAGGATCTTACAATGAGCAGTTCTTC. Amino acid sequence: CASSQGQGGSYNEQFF.

The chain's CDR3 is CASSLEGAGTEAFF. The CDR3 DNA follows: TGTGCCAGCAGTTTGGAGGGGGCGGGTACTGAAGCTTTCTTT. The gene calls are TRBV27 and TRBJ1-1, with 7 bases lining up with TRBD1. The germline CDR1 and CDR2 sequences are MNHEY and SMNVEV (reference sequence). CDR3 size: 14 residues. V trimming: 3 bases; J trimming: 5 bases; junction bases outside the gene matches: 6.

This chain uses TRBV2 with TRBJ1-6; 8 bases are shared with TRBD1. The CDR3 length is 16 residues. V was pared by 7 bases and J by 9 bases, with 14 bases of the junction left unmatched. Germline assignment: CDR1 SNHLY and CDR2 FYNNEI. The DNA for the CDR3 is TGTGCCAGCAACTATGCCGGGACAGGACCAGGTTCACCCCTCCACTTT. Its protein is CASNYAGTGPGSPLHF.

Here the CDR3 DNA reads TGTGCCAGCAGCCTACACGGGACTAGCGGGACCGGGGAGCTGTTTTTT. It specifies CASSLHGTSGTGELFF. The chain links TRBV13 to TRBJ2-2; 12 bases line up with TRBD2. Germline CDR1 reads PRHDT; CDR2 reads FYEKMQ (reference sequence). Trimming cost V 5 bases and J 5 bases; bases outside gene matches: 6. There are 16 residues in the CDR3.

The chain joins TRBV4-1 to TRBJ1-5, with TRBD1 as a possible D gene (6 bases). CDR3 length: 17 residues. In germline, CDR1 is MGHRA, CDR2 YSYEKL. Trimming stripped 4 bases from V and 0 bases from J, with 16 bases between. CDR3 amino acids: CASSPRAGAVSNQPQHF. As DNA, the CDR3 is TGCGCCAGCAGCCCGAGAGCGGGGGCGGTTAGCAATCAGCCCCAGCATTTT.

The chain combines TRBV9 with TRBJ2-3; the match to TRBD2 covers 11 bases. The CDR3 consists of 18 residues. CDR1 is SGDLS, CDR2 YYNGEE, per germline. V gave up 2 bases and J gave up 2 bases; unmatched junction bases: 10. CDR3 coding DNA: TGTGCCAGCAGCGTCGGGTCGACTAGCGGGGTTTACACAGATACGCAGTATTTT. Residues: CASSVGSTSGVYTDTQYF. The full variable domain, its missing parts supplied by reference TRBV9 and TRBJ2-3, is DSGVTQTPKHLITATGQRVTLRCSPRSGDLSVYWYQQSLDQGLQFLIQYYNGEERAKGNILERFSAQQFPDLHSELNLSSLELGDSALYFCASSVGSTSGVYTDTQYFGPGTRLTVL.

The chain couples TRBV4-1 to TRBJ2-3; the D is unclear. Germline CDR1 is MGHRA and CDR2 is YSYEKL. CDR3 size: 15 residues. Between the trimmed V and J ends, which lost 0 bases and 6 bases, there was a span of 13 bases. The CDR3 sequence: CASSQEYYLPDTQYF. The CDR3, as DNA: TGCGCCAGCAGCCAAGAATATTACTTACCCGATACGCAGTATTTT.

This chain joins TRBV28 and TRBJ2-7; D unclear. The CDR3 spans 13 residues. Trimming cost V 5 bases and J 2 bases, with 10 bases left between them. CDR1 is MDHEN, CDR2 SYDVKM, per germline. The CDR3 region is CASSIDSTYEQYF. In DNA, the CDR3 is TGTGCCAGCAGTATAGACTCAACCTACGAGCAGTACTTC.